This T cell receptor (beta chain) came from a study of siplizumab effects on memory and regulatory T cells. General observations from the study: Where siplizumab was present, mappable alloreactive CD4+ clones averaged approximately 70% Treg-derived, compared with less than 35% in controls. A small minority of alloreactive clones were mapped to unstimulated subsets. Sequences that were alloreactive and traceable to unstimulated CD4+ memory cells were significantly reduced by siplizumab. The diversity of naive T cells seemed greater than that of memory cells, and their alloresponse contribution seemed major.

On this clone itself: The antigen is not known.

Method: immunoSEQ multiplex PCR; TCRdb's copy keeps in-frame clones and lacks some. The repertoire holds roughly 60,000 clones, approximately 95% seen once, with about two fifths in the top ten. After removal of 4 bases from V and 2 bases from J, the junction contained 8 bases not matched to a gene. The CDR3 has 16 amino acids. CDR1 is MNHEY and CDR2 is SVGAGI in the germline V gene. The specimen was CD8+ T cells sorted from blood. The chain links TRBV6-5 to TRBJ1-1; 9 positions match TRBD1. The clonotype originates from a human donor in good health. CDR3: CASSFVDRGINTEAFF. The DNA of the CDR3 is TGTGCCAGCAGTTTTGTCGACAGGGGGATTAACACTGAAGCTTTCTTT.